The 24 T cell receptor beta chains below were found in one sample sequenced in a study of control samples from healthy donors and cancer patients. TCRdb's copy holds only in-frame clones and misses some; the assay was immunoSEQ multiplex PCR. Among about 410,000 clones listed, around nine tenths were seen once. Sequenced material: PBMCs. The receptor set was obtained from a man in his forties with head and neck cancer.

The chain is built from TRBV19 and TRBJ1-1; 9 bases line up with TRBD1. With 5 bases clipped from V and 3 bases from J, the junction kept 7 bases outside the gene matches. The length of the CDR3 is 15 residues. Germline lookup yields CDR1 LNHDA and CDR2 SQIVND (reference sequence). CDR3 DNA: TGTGCCAGTAGTGTCGGGAGGACAGGGGACACTGAAGCTTTCTTT. It encodes CASSVGRTGDTEAFF.

The rearrangement uses TRBV28 and TRBJ2-5; no clear D. CDR3 size: 13 residues. Trimming took off 2 bases at V and 4 bases at J, with 8 bases between the two ends. The germline CDR1 and CDR2 sequences are MDHEN and SYDVKM. The CDR3 is CASSLGRRETQYF. DNA of the CDR3: TGTGCCAGCAGTTTAGGTCGGCGAGAGACCCAGTACTTC.

This clone was found once. The V gene is TRBV6-7, the J gene TRBJ2-7, with D maybe TRBD2 (5 bases). TRBV6-7 is placed among ORFs of uncertain function. Trimming took 0 bases from V and 7 from J, leaving 19 bases between them. This CDR3 has 16 amino acids. The CDR3 protein is CASSYSIRTEGAEQYF. CDR3 nucleotide sequence: TGTGCCAGCAGTTACTCGATCCGTACAGAGGGCGCTGAGCAGTACTTC.

This sequence joins TRBV2 and TRBJ2-7, with TRBD1 matching over 7 bases. The CDR3 is made up of 15 amino acids. Germline CDR1 reads SNHLY; CDR2 reads FYNNEI. Losses at the gene ends were 4 bases for V and 0 bases for J; bases not matched to a gene: 6. The CDR3 bases are TGTGCCAGCAGTGTACGGACAGGCAACTCCTACGAGCAGTACTTC. Translation gives CASSVRTGNSYEQYF.

This rearrangement joins TRBV6-5 to TRBJ2-2, with D possibly being TRBD2 (5 bases). Germline V lookup: CDR1 MNHEY, CDR2 SVGAGI. The CDR3 length is 14 residues. Between the trimmed V and J ends, which lost 6 bases and 3 bases, there was a span of 11 bases. The CDR3 sequence is CASSPPGDTGELFF. Written as DNA, the CDR3 is TGTGCCAGCAGCCCGCCCGGGGACACCGGGGAGCTGTTTTTT.

The V call is TRBV5-4, the J call TRBJ1-2, with D possibly being TRBD1 (5 bases). In germline, CDR1 is SGHNT, CDR2 YYREEE (reference sequence). V was clipped by 4 bases and J by 2 bases, with 9 bases between them. This CDR3 comprises 13 residues. Written as DNA, the CDR3 is TGTGCCAGCAGCCCGGGGGGAAACTATGGCTACACCTTC. This codes for CASSPGGNYGYTF.

This clone showed up just once. The V and J genes are TRBV21-1 and TRBJ1-1. TRBV21-1 is assigned pseudogene status. The CDR3 runs 14 residues. The CDR3 region has the DNA TGTGCCAGTATAGGGACGAGCAGGGTCGCTGAAGCTTTCTTT. It codes for CASIGTSRVAEAFF.

The J gene is TRBJ2-5, the V gene TRBV25-1, with D hard to call. V gave up 6 bases and J gave up 3 bases, with 2 bases separating them. The germline CDR1 and CDR2 sequences are MGHDK and SYGVNS. CDR3 length: 10 residues. CDR3 in DNA: TGTGCCAGCAGGGAAGAGACCCAGTACTTC. Its translation is CASREETQYF.

The chain has TRBV7-2 and TRBJ2-7; D not resolved. V was trimmed by 6 bases and J by 3 bases, leaving 15 bases between them. The CDR3 covers 14 residues. CDR1 and CDR2 from the germline V gene are SGHTA and FQGNSA. The CDR3 here is CASSSRTPFYEQYF. For the CDR3, the DNA is TGTGCCAGCAGTTCCAGGACCCCCTTCTACGAGCAGTACTTC.

The chain has TRBV6-4 and TRBJ1-1; D ambiguous. The germline V gene encodes CDR1 MRHNA and CDR2 SNTAGT. With 7 bases removed from V and 10 bases from J, the gap between germline ends came to 13 bases. This CDR3 comprises 11 residues. For the CDR3, the DNA is TGTGCCAGCACTTCGACCCGGGGAGCTTTCTTT. The encoded protein is CASTSTRGAFF.

Worth noting for this clone: The sample has other DNA sequences that encode this CDR3 too. CDR3 protein: CASSYSGGSYNEQFF. Written as DNA, the CDR3 is TGTGCCAGCAGTTACAGCGGGGGCTCCTACAATGAGCAGTTCTTC. The gene calls are TRBV6-2 or TRBV6-3 and TRBJ2-1, with TRBD2 identical over 8 bases. Germline loops: CDR1 MNHEY, CDR2 SVGEGT. The length of the CDR3 is 15 residues. V shed 2 bases and J 0 bases; nucleotides not matched to a gene: 0.

This chain links TRBV5-6 with TRBJ2-7, with 10 bases identical to TRBD1. There are 14 residues in the CDR3. V trimming: 2 bases; J trimming: 7 bases; junction bases outside the gene matches: 6. The germline V gene encodes CDR1 SGHDT and CDR2 YYEEEE. The CDR3 region is CASSFWTGGREQYF. The CDR3 coding sequence is TGTGCCAGCAGCTTTTGGACAGGGGGGAGAGAGCAGTACTTC.

This chain connects TRBV5-6 to TRBJ1-1; the D is unclear. From germline, CDR1 is SGHDT and CDR2 YYEEEE. The CDR3 spans 13 residues. Trimming pared 0 bases from V and 11 bases from J, leaving 14 bases between. CDR3 sequence (DNA): TGTGCCAGCAGCTTGGTGGGTGTCCTCGGGGCTTTCTTT. Protein: CASSLVGVLGAFF.

The V call is TRBV7-2, the J call TRBJ2-7, with TRBD2 as a possible D gene (6 bases). Germline V CDR1 and CDR2: SGHTA, FQGNSA. This CDR3 contains 15 residues. V was shortened by 5 bases and J by 3 bases, with 17 bases between the two germline ends. CDR3 DNA sequence: TGTGCCAGCAGCACGCGGGGCGGCCAGAGCTACGAGCAGTACTTC. This encodes CASSTRGGQSYEQYF.

The rearrangement links TRBV30 to TRBJ2-2; D possibly corresponds to TRBD1 (6 bases). Germline CDR1 is GTSNPN and CDR2 is SVGIG (reference sequence). Trimming removed 1 base at V and 4 bases at J, with 7 bases between. The CDR3 consists of 13 residues. The CDR3 here is CAWSEQGTGELFF. Here the CDR3 DNA reads TGTGCCTGGAGTGAACAGGGCACCGGGGAGCTGTTTTTT.

The V call is TRBV30, the J call TRBJ2-5, with TRBD1 matching 9 bases. The CDR3 is 16 residues long. V shed 4 bases, J shed 5 bases, and the junction held 14 bases outside the gene matches. Germline V gene lookup returns CDR1 GTSNPN and CDR2 SVGIG (reference sequence). The DNA of the CDR3 is TGTGCCTGGACCGCGGGACCGGGACAGGGTAGCGAGACCCAGTACTTC. As protein: CAWTAGPGQGSETQYF.

J is TRBJ1-1 and V is TRBV11-2, with D perhaps TRBD1 (6 bases). The germline CDR1 and CDR2 sequences are SGHAT and FQNNGV. This CDR3 contains 12 residues. Deletions cut 0 bases from V and 11 bases from J, with 10 bases between. CDR3 coding DNA: TGTGCCAGCAGCTTAGAACCAGGGGTGGCTTTCTTT. Translation: CASSLEPGVAFF.

The chain couples TRBV7-6 to TRBJ2-7; no clear D gene. Germline V gene lookup returns CDR1 SGHVS and CDR2 FNYEAQ. The V end lost 2 bases, the J end lost 2 bases, and 13 bases lay between the germline ends. The CDR3 runs 15 residues. The CDR3 DNA reads TGTGCCAGCAGCTTATCCCCGGCAGAGCCCTACGAGCAGTACTTC. Its translation: CASSLSPAEPYEQYF. The whole variable domain, filled in from reference TRBV7-6 and TRBJ2-7, reads GAGVSQSPRYKVTKRGQDVALRCDPISGHVSLYWYRQALGQGPEFLTYFNYEAQQDKSGLPNDRFSAERPEGSISTLTIQRTEQRDSAMYRCASSLSPAEPYEQYFGPGTRLTVT.

V and J are TRBV6-6 and TRBJ2-1; 11 bases fit TRBD2. Germline V gives CDR1 MNHNY, CDR2 SVGAGI (reference sequence). The ends lost 5 bases at V and 0 bases at J; junction bases unmatched: 9. The CDR3 is made up of 18 amino acids. The CDR3 coding sequence is TGTGCCAGCAGTCTTGGGCTAGCGGGGGGCGGCTCCTACAATGAGCAGTTCTTC. Its translation is CASSLGLAGGGSYNEQFF.

The chain couples TRBV3-1 (or the pseudogene TRBV3-2) to TRBJ1-3, with D possibly being TRBD1 (5 bases). CDR1 is LGHDT and CDR2 is YNNKEL in the germline V gene (reference sequence). The CDR3 loop spans 15 amino acids. The germline V and J ends were trimmed by 5 bases and 3 bases, with 14 bases remaining between them. CDR3 residues: CASSAIWRGGNTIYF. The CDR3 region has the DNA TGTGCCAGCAGCGCGATATGGAGGGGTGGAAACACCATATATTTT.

The chain employs TRBV3-1 (or the pseudogene TRBV3-2) and TRBJ2-1, with TRBD1 as a possible D gene (5 bases). Between the trimmed V and J ends, which lost 3 bases and 5 bases, there was a span of 11 bases. Germline CDR1 and CDR2: LGHDT and YNNKEL (reference sequence). This CDR3 is built from 14 residues. CDR3 DNA: TGTGCCAGCAGCCACCTGACAGAGAACAATGAGCAGTTCTTC. Residues: CASSHLTENNEQFF.

This chain joins TRBV6-5 and TRBJ2-7; D call uncertain. The CDR3 runs 12 residues. V lost 9 bases and J lost 0, with 9 bases in between. Per germline, CDR1 MNHEY and CDR2 SVGAGI. CDR3 protein: CASGWVSYEQYF. CDR3 DNA: TGTGCCAGTGGGTGGGTCTCCTACGAGCAGTACTTC.

This chain connects TRBV7-3 to TRBJ1-2; tentatively, D is TRBD1 (5 bases). This CDR3 contains 15 residues. V lost 1 base and J lost 6, with 15 bases in between. In germline, CDR1 is SGHTA, CDR2 FQGTGA. The CDR3 nucleotides read TGTGCCAGCAGCTTAAGGGGGATTGGGCTCGATGGCTACACCTTC. Encoded protein: CASSLRGIGLDGYTF. Full variable domain (remainder filled in from reference TRBV7-3 and TRBJ1-2): GAGVSQTPSNKVTEKGKYVELRCDPISGHTALYWYRQSLGQGPEFLIYFQGTGAADDSGLPNDRFFAVRPEGSVSTLKIQRTERGDSAVYLCASSLRGIGLDGYTFGSGTRLTVV.

The CDR3 DNA reads TGTGCCAGCAGTGAGGACAGGGGTCAACTGAGGTTCTTC. Translating gives CASSEDRGQLRFF. The rearrangement links TRBV6-4 to TRBJ2-1, with TRBD1 identical over 9 bases. The CDR3 is 13 residues long. V shed 3 bases, J shed 15 bases, and the junction held 9 bases outside the gene matches. The germline gives CDR1 MRHNA, CDR2 SNTAGT.